This is a list of T cell receptor beta chains from one sample in a study of blood T cell repertoires in COVID-19. Clones were read by immunoSEQ multiplex PCR, and TCRdb kept only the in-frame ones, dropping some. Among 350,000 to 550,000 clones listed, around 89% were seen once. Sequenced material: PBMCs or T cells enriched from blood (not recorded which). These receptors were taken from a man younger than 40 who had recovered from COVID-19. Both conserved end residues are part of each CDR3. Each record gives: D gene, J gene, V gene, clone size, CDR3 protein, CDR3 DNA. A D gene is named only where the DNA matches it firmly. For some rows the clone size is stated as once, few or many, or as a class when expanded; others skip it.

>-|TRBJ1-1|TRBV7-9|-
CASRRGPQGLNTEAFF
TGTGCCAGCCGGCGCGGGCCACAGGGATTGAACACTGAAGCTTTCTTT
>TRBD1|TRBJ2-1|TRBV7-3|few
CASSLGQGAYNEQFF
TGTGCCAGCAGCCTTGGACAGGGGGCGTACAATGAGCAGTTCTTC
>TRBD1|TRBJ1-2|TRBV12-5|-
CASGRQGNTF
TGTGCTAGTGGTAGACAGGGTAACACCTTC
>TRBD2|TRBJ2-5|TRBV6-5|-
CASSSSGRAGETQYF
TGTGCCAGCAGTTCTAGCGGGAGGGCGGGGGAGACCCAGTACTTC
>TRBD1|TRBJ1-3|TRBV18|-
CASSPTGNGNTIYF
TGTGCCAGCTCACCGACAGGGAATGGAAACACCATATATTTT
>TRBD1|TRBJ2-7|TRBV5-8|-
CASSMGQYYEQYF
TGTGCCAGCAGCATGGGACAGTACTACGAGCAGTACTTC
>TRBD1|TRBJ2-7|TRBV9|-
CASSPGTGAYEQYF
TGTGCCAGCAGCCCTGGGACAGGAGCCTACGAGCAGTACTTC
>TRBD1|TRBJ2-7|TRBV27|-
CASSKNRDSTYEQYF
TGTGCCAGCAGTAAAAACCGGGACAGCACCTACGAGCAGTACTTC
>-|TRBJ1-1|TRBV28|-
CASNLSGEAFF
TGTGCCAGCAACTTATCGGGAGAAGCTTTCTTT
>TRBD1|TRBJ2-7|TRBV6-5|-
CASSYSGTGTYEQYF
TGTGCCAGCAGTTACTCCGGGACAGGCACCTACGAGCAGTACTTC
>-|TRBJ2-7|TRBV11-2|few
CASSLRGRVVGSYEQYF
TGTGCCAGCAGCTTACGGGGTAGGGTAGTAGGCTCCTACGAGCAGTACTTC
>TRBD2|TRBJ2-3|TRBV11-2|once
CASRFPTSGSSTDTQYF
TGTGCCAGCAGGTTCCCGACTAGCGGGAGCAGCACAGATACGCAGTATTTT
>TRBD1|TRBJ2-7|TRBV6-5|-
CASRAPRTGEHEQYF
TGTGCCAGCAGAGCGCCTAGGACAGGCGAGCACGAGCAGTACTTC
>-|TRBJ2-7|TRBV19|once
CASSVYSGDEQYF
TGTGCCAGTAGTGTATATAGCGGAGATGAGCAGTACTTC
>TRBD1|TRBJ2-7|TRBV5-4|-
CASSDEDRGVGEQYF
TGTGCCAGCAGCGATGAGGACAGGGGGGTAGGCGAGCAGTACTTC
>-|TRBJ1-5|TRBV19|few
CASSWPNQPQHF
TGTGCCAGTAGTTGGCCGAATCAGCCCCAGCATTTT
>-|TRBJ1-5|TRBV19|-
CASSIRTENQPQHF
TGTGCCAGTAGTATCCGGACAGAAAATCAGCCCCAGCATTTT
>TRBD2|TRBJ2-1|TRBV2|-
CASSPAPMTSLDYQFF
TGTGCCAGCAGCCCCGCCCCCATGACTAGCCTGGATTATCAGTTCTTC
>-|TRBJ1-1|TRBV6-4|once
CASSAGLTTEAFF
TGTGCCAGCAGTGCGGGACTGACCACTGAAGCTTTCTTT
>-|TRBJ1-2|TRBV4-1|once
CASSPRGLRGYGYTF
TGCGCCAGCAGCCCCCGCGGACTTCGGGGCTATGGCTACACCTTC
>-|TRBJ2-1|TRBV28|once
CASSSTGTQVEQFF
TGTGCCAGCAGTTCTACCGGGACACAGGTTGAGCAGTTCTTC
>TRBD1|TRBJ1-5|TRBV2|few
CASSGQGNSNQPQHF
TGTGCCAGCAGTGGACAGGGGAATAGCAATCAGCCCCAGCATTTT
>TRBD2|TRBJ2-7|TRBV6-5|-
CASSIRLAGVGEQYF
TGTGCCAGCAGCATCCGACTAGCGGGAGTGGGCGAGCAGTACTTC
>-|TRBJ1-1|TRBV27|-
CASKGGLGTEAFF
TGTGCCAGCAAAGGGGGTTTGGGTACTGAAGCTTTCTTT
>-|TRBJ2-1|TRBV30|-
CAWGDMSSYNEQFF
TGTGCCTGGGGGGACATGAGCTCCTACAATGAGCAGTTCTTC
>TRBD1|TRBJ1-4|TRBV28|-
CASSSTGVIEKLFF
TGTGCCAGCAGTTCGACAGGGGTAATAGAAAAACTGTTTTTT
>-|TRBJ1-3|TRBV29-1|-
CSAYSSGNTIYF
TGCAGCGCCTACAGCTCTGGAAACACCATATATTTT
>-|TRBJ1-1|TRBV12-3/TRBV12-4|-
CASTIGGGTEAFF
TGTGCCAGCACCATAGGTGGAGGCACTGAAGCTTTCTTT
>TRBD2|TRBJ2-3|TRBV10-3|few
CAISVSGRATDTQYF
TGTGCCATCAGTGTGAGCGGGAGGGCTACAGATACGCAGTATTTT
>-|TRBJ1-1|TRBV6-5|-
CASRGVGKILTEAFF
TGTGCCAGCAGGGGAGTGGGCAAAATCCTCACTGAAGCTTTCTTT
>-|TRBJ2-5|TRBV4-1|-
CASSQGAGIYQETQYF
TGCGCCAGCAGCCAAGGTGCGGGGATTTACCAAGAGACCCAGTACTTC
>-|TRBJ1-2|TRBV10-3|-
CAISRDGTLGHGYTF
TGTGCCATCAGCCGTGACGGGACACTGGGGCATGGCTACACCTTC
>-|TRBJ2-7|TRBV2|-
CATRLEGDYEQYF
TGTGCCACCCGCCTCGAAGGGGACTACGAGCAGTACTTC
>-|TRBJ1-1|TRBV19|-
CASSIAGVSTEAFF
TGTGCCAGTAGTATAGCGGGGGTAAGCACTGAAGCTTTCTTT
>TRBD1|TRBJ1-2|TRBV3-1/TRBV3-2|-
CASSQGGQVYGYTF
TGTGCCAGCAGCCAAGGGGGACAGGTGTATGGCTACACCTTC
>-|TRBJ2-7|TRBV4-1|-
CASSQAGYEQYF
TGCGCCAGCAGCCAAGCGGGCTACGAGCAGTACTTC
>TRBD1|TRBJ1-1|TRBV28|-
CASSLSVTGGEAFF
TGTGCCAGCAGTTTGTCAGTAACAGGGGGCGAAGCTTTCTTT
>-|TRBJ2-1|TRBV21-1|once
CASMGLAQFF
TGTGCCAGTATGGGACTAGCGCAGTTCTTC
>-|TRBJ1-4|TRBV4-1|-
CASRGEGGEKLFF
TGCGCCAGCCGTGGGGAGGGGGGTGAAAAACTGTTTTTT
>-|TRBJ2-1|TRBV5-1|-
CASKLGGLYNEQFF
TGCGCCAGCAAGCTTGGAGGGCTCTACAATGAGCAGTTCTTC
>TRBD1|TRBJ2-7|TRBV7-3|once
CASSSRTGLGEQYF
TGTGCCAGCAGCAGTCGGACAGGGCTGGGGGAGCAGTACTTC
>TRBD2|TRBJ2-3|TRBV30|-
CGGLASGSSDTQYF
TGTGGTGGACTCGCTAGCGGGAGTTCAGATACGCAGTATTTT
>-|TRBJ2-5|TRBV5-1|-
CASSLGGAQYF
TGCGCCAGCAGCTTGGGCGGGGCCCAGTACTTC
>-|TRBJ1-2|TRBV5-8|-
CASSLRFTVELYGYTF
TGTGCCAGCAGCTTGCGGTTTACGGTAGAACTCTATGGCTACACCTTC
>TRBD2|TRBJ2-7|TRBV5-1|-
CASRLAGGYEQYF
TGCGCCAGCAGGCTAGCGGGAGGCTACGAGCAGTACTTC
>-|TRBJ2-1|TRBV4-1|once
CASSHPQRFGGNSYNEQFF
TGCGCCAGCAGCCACCCTCAACGCTTTGGCGGAAACTCCTACAATGAGCAGTTCTTC
>TRBD2|TRBJ2-1|TRBV18|-
CASSPRLAEDYNEQFF
TGTGCCAGCTCACCCCGACTAGCGGAGGACTACAATGAGCAGTTCTTC
>TRBD1|TRBJ2-3|TRBV18|-
CASSGDRVRSTDTQYF
TGTGCCAGCTCGGGGGACAGGGTCCGGAGCACAGATACGCAGTATTTT